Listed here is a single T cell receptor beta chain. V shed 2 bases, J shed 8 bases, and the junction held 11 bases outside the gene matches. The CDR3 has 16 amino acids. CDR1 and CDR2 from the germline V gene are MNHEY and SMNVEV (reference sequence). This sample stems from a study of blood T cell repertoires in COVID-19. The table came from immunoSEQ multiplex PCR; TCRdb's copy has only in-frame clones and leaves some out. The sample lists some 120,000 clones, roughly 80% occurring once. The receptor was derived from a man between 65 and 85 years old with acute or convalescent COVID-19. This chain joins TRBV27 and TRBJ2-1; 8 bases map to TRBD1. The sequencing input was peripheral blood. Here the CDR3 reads CASSLESGTGRDEQFF. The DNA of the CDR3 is TGTGCCAGCAGTTTAGAATCCGGGACAGGTAGGGATGAGCAGTTCTTC.